This T cell receptor beta chain was recovered during a study of identifying expanded T cells in peripheral blood. General study results and limits: Clone count variance between approximately 2-week samples rose with total template count. Over around two and four weeks, about 16 and 19 clones changed, versus around 1.3 between replicates.

Details on this clone: Its cognate antigen is unknown.

The CDR3 has 12 amino acids. Germline values: CDR1 SQVTM, CDR2 ANQGSEA. The ends lost 6 bases at V and 5 bases at J; junction bases unmatched: 5. During the collection period, no donor immune events like infections were recorded. This table comes from immunoSEQ multiplex PCR, and its TCRdb copy is limited to in-frame clones, with some not included. Among some 91,000 clones listed, approximately 89% were seen once. The sequenced sample consisted of blood. This sequence joins TRBV29-1 and TRBJ2-5; TRBD2 matches at 8 bases. The sequence derives from a person aged 18 to 70 in good health. DNA of the CDR3: TGCAGCGTGAAGCGGGGGAGCGAGACCCAGTACTTC. Translated: CSVKRGSETQYF.